Listed here are 10 T cell receptor beta chains from one sample, sequenced in a study of cytomegalovirus exposure and HLA in healthy donors. The PCR was carried out with 60 Vbeta primers and 13 Jbeta primers. The data were produced by immunoSEQ multiplex PCR, yet TCRdb's version contains in-frame clones alone and is incomplete. Among roughly 120,000 clones listed, about 76% were seen once. Sequencing used PBMCs. The source of these receptors is a woman aged 55-69 years in good health and CMV-seropositive.

The chain employs TRBV21-1 and TRBJ1-1. TRBV21-1 counts as a pseudogene. The CDR3 contains 16 residues. The CDR3 DNA reads TGTGCCAGCAGCAAAATGGGGGGGCATTTGAACACTGAAGCTTTCTTT. This gives the protein CASSKMGGHLNTEAFF.

The genes are TRBV10-3 and TRBJ1-2; TRBD1 is a possible D gene (5 bases). With 3 bases removed from V and 1 base from J, the gap between germline ends came to 15 bases. The length of the CDR3 is 16 residues. Germline V gene lookup returns CDR1 ENHRY and CDR2 SYGVKD. Here the CDR3 DNA reads TGTGCCATCAGTGATCAGGGAAGGAGTCGTAACTATGGCTACACCTTC. It is translated as CAISDQGRSRNYGYTF.

The rearrangement uses TRBV14 and TRBJ1-4; D call uncertain. There are 13 residues in the CDR3. V was pared by 4 bases and J by 9 bases, with 12 bases between. Germline CDR1 SGHDN, CDR2 FVKESK. DNA for the CDR3: TGTGCCAGCAGCCCTAGCATAAGGAAAAAACTGTTTTTT. Residues: CASSPSIRKKLFF.

The sample holds a few counts of this clone. This sequence joins TRBV27 and TRBJ2-4; 9 nucleotides align to TRBD1. CDR3 length: 14 amino acids. The germline gives CDR1 MNHEY, CDR2 SMNVEV (reference sequence). J was trimmed by 5 bases and V by 4 bases; bases with no gene match: 3. The CDR3 loop is CASSSGQGENIQYF. In nucleotides, the CDR3 is TGTGCCAGCAGTTCGGGACAGGGAGAAAACATTCAGTACTTC.

The gene calls are TRBV11-1 and TRBJ2-5; 7 nucleotides agree with TRBD2. This CDR3 has 15 residues. CDR1 and CDR2 from the germline V gene are SGHAT and FQDESV (reference sequence). V lost 1 base, J lost 7 bases, and 9 bases stayed unmatched. The chain's CDR3 is CASSLESPGGGTQYF. The CDR3 DNA sequence: TGTGCCAGCAGCTTAGAATCCCCTGGGGGGGGGACCCAGTACTTC.

The rearrangement links TRBV4-1 to TRBJ2-1, with 10 bases matching TRBD2. The CDR3 is 20 residues long. V lost 0 bases, J lost 6 bases, and 17 bases stayed unmatched. Germline V gives CDR1 MGHRA, CDR2 YSYEKL. CDR3 sequence: CASSQEVYGLAVKGLNEQFF. In DNA, the CDR3 is TGCGCCAGCAGCCAAGAGGTCTATGGACTAGCGGTAAAAGGGCTCAATGAGCAGTTCTTC.

Here the CDR3 DNA reads TGTGCCAGCAGTTCTACAGGGGAAAGCGAGCAGTACTTC. The encoded protein is CASSSTGESEQYF. This chain joins TRBV27 and TRBJ2-7; 7 positions match TRBD1. V lost 4 bases, J lost 6 bases, and 6 bases stayed unmatched. The CDR3 is made up of 13 amino acids. Germline V gene sequence: CDR1 MNHEY, CDR2 SMNVEV (reference sequence).

The rearrangement uses TRBV5-1 and TRBJ2-4; TRBD2 matches at 14 bases. Germline V gene data show CDR1 as SGHRS and CDR2 as YFSETQ. CDR3 length equals 20 residues. The V segment lost 0 bases and the J segment 1 base; nucleotides outside the gene matches: 9. The CDR3 protein is CASSLDGTSGSHVAKNIQYF. CDR3 in DNA: TGCGCCAGCAGCTTGGACGGGACTAGCGGGAGCCACGTGGCCAAAAACATTCAGTACTTC.

This clone was found once. The V call is TRBV5-4, the J call TRBJ2-2, with TRBD1 matching 7 bases. Trimming took 4 bases from V and 2 from J; bases not matched to a gene: 5. The germline CDR1 and CDR2 sequences are SGHNT and YYREEE (reference sequence). The CDR3 is 15 residues long. For the CDR3, the DNA is TGTGCCAGCAGCCGTGGGACAGCTAACACCGGGGAGCTGTTTTTT. Encoded protein: CASSRGTANTGELFF.

This rearrangement joins TRBV11-2 to TRBJ2-1, with D unresolved. Germline-derived CDR1 and CDR2 are SGHAT and FQNNGV. CDR3 length equals 15 residues. The V gene lost 1 base and the J gene lost 7 bases, with 14 bases spanning the gap. The CDR3 region has the DNA TGTGCCAGCAGCTTAGGGTCCCTCCGGTTAAATGAGCAGTTCTTC. Protein product: CASSLGSLRLNEQFF.